A selection of T cell receptor beta chains follows, all from one sample in a study of OX40 agonist ivuxolimab in advanced cancers. The repertoire was sequenced with immunoSEQ multiplex PCR; TCRdb's copy has only in-frame clones and lacks some. The sample has approximately 87,000 clones; roughly 90% are singletons. Sequencing was performed on CD4+ or CD8+ T cells sorted from blood, taken in a trial of the OX40 agonist ivuxolimab. All receptors derive from an adult with an advanced solid tumor such as melanoma, head and neck, liver or kidney cancer. The CDR3 runs from the conserved cysteine through the conserved F or W. Fields, in order: J gene, clone size, D gene, V gene, CDR3 DNA, CDR3 protein. D genes are given only for firm matches. A row's size may be missing; if present it is once, few, many or a size class.

TRBJ2-5 - TRBD2 TRBV11-2 TGTGCCAGCAGCTGGACTAGCGGGGGGCAAGAGACCCAGTACTTC CASSWTSGGQETQYF
TRBJ1-2 - - TRBV9 TGTGCCAGCAGCGTAGGACACAATAACTATGGCTACACCTTC CASSVGHNNYGYTF
TRBJ2-7 - - TRBV4-2 TGTGCCAGCAGCCAAGAGCCGACAGCCTTCTACGAGCAGTACTTC CASSQEPTAFYEQYF
TRBJ2-1 - - TRBV6-6 TGTGCCAGCAGTGACCCCGGACGGGACTACAATGAGCAGTTCTTC CASSDPGRDYNEQFF
TRBJ2-2 - TRBD2 TRBV4-1 TGCGCCAGCAGCCTACGTGGACTAGCGGGAGACACCGGGGAGCTGTTTTTT CASSLRGLAGDTGELFF
TRBJ2-3 - TRBD2 TRBV6-6 TGTGCCAGCAGAGGCGGGAGTCGGGGCACAGATACGCAGTATTTT CASRGGSRGTDTQYF
TRBJ1-2 - - TRBV6-6 TGTGCCAGCAGTTACGAGGGCACCTATGGCTACACCTTC CASSYEGTYGYTF
TRBJ2-1 - TRBD1 TRBV27 TGTGCCAGCAGGGGGACAGGGCTTTACAATGAGCAGTTCTTC CASRGTGLYNEQFF
TRBJ2-3 - - TRBV27 TGTGCCAGCAGTTACCAAAGCACAGATACGCAGTATTTT CASSYQSTDTQYF
TRBJ1-5 - TRBD1 TRBV6-1 TGTGCCAGCCGCGGGACAGGGCTTAATCAGCCCCAGCATTTT CASRGTGLNQPQHF
TRBJ2-3 - - TRBV29-1 TGCAGCGTTGAGCAGGGAATTTCCACAGATACGCAGTATTTT CSVEQGISTDTQYF
TRBJ1-1 - - TRBV2 TGTGCCAGCAGTGGAACGGCCGGGCCAGGGAACACTGAAGCTTTCTTT CASSGTAGPGNTEAFF
TRBJ2-4 - TRBD2 TRBV4-1 TGCGCCAGCAGCCAAGGCGGGAGAAACATTCAGTACTTC CASSQGGRNIQYF
TRBJ2-7 - - TRBV5-1 TGCGCCAGCAGCTCCGACCGAGACTACGAGCAGTACTTC CASSSDRDYEQYF
TRBJ1-2 once - TRBV5-1 TGCGCCAGCAGCTTGGGTGGGGGCGCAGATGGCTACACCTTC CASSLGGGADGYTF
TRBJ2-2 - TRBD2 TRBV4-1 TGCGCCAGCAGCGCGGGACTAGCGGCCGGGGAGCTGTTTTTT CASSAGLAAGELFF
TRBJ1-4 once TRBD1 TRBV4-2 TGTGCCAGCAGCCAAGTCGGACAGGGAGGGGGTAATGAAAAACTGTTTTTT CASSQVGQGGGNEKLFF
TRBJ1-4 - - TRBV4-1 TGCGCCAGCAGCGGCGAAGGACGGAATGAAAAACTGTTTTTT CASSGEGRNEKLFF
TRBJ2-7 - TRBD2 TRBV11-2 TGTGCCAGCAGCTTGGATGGGGGGGGGTCGGACGAGCAGTACTTC CASSLDGGGSDEQYF
TRBJ2-7 - - TRBV7-9 TGTGCCAGCAGCCAAGCGCAGGGAGCCTACGAGCAGTACTTC CASSQAQGAYEQYF
TRBJ2-7 - - TRBV30 TGTGCCTGGAGAGAGGTACGAGCCTCCTACGAGCAGTACTTC CAWREVRASYEQYF
TRBJ2-7 - - TRBV11-2 TGTGCCAGCAGCTTAGAGCTCGGCAGCCCCTCCTACGAGCAGTACTTC CASSLELGSPSYEQYF
TRBJ2-6 - - TRBV19 TGTGCCAGTAGTAGCTCTGGGGCCAACGTCCTGACTTTC CASSSSGANVLTF
TRBJ2-1 - TRBD2 TRBV11-2 TGTGCCAGCAGCTTAGGTTCTAGCGGGTATTACAATGAGCAGTTCTTC CASSLGSSGYYNEQFF
TRBJ2-1 - TRBD2 TRBV4-2 TGTGCCAGCAGCCAAGAGGGAGGGGCAAGGGAGCAGTTCTTC CASSQEGGAREQFF
TRBJ1-6 once - TRBV7-2 TGTGCCAGCAGCCTGGGGGTTTTTGACATCAGACCCCTCCACTTT CASSLGVFDIRPLHF
TRBJ1-6 few TRBD1 TRBV5-6 TGTGCCAGCAGCCTCGGGACAGGGCCTAATTCACCCCTCCACTTT CASSLGTGPNSPLHF
TRBJ2-7 - TRBD2 TRBV4-1 TGCGCCAGCAGTCAAGGATTAGCGGGCGAAAAGGTCTACGAGCAGTACTTC CASSQGLAGEKVYEQYF
TRBJ1-3 - - TRBV6-5 TGTGCCAGCAGTTACTCGAGCTCTGGAAACACCATATATTTT CASSYSSSGNTIYF
TRBJ2-1 - TRBD2 TRBV30 TGTGCCTGGAATGGACTAGGGTTGAATGAGCAGTTCTTC CAWNGLGLNEQFF
TRBJ2-7 - - TRBV28 TGTGCCAGCAGTTGGGCAGACACCCCTCCGATATACGAGCAGTACTTC CASSWADTPPIYEQYF
TRBJ1-2 - - TRBV7-2 TGTGCCAGCAGCTTAGAACTGGGCCAGCCTAACTATGGCTACACCTTC CASSLELGQPNYGYTF
TRBJ1-2 - TRBD1 TRBV27 TGTGCCAGCAGTCCACAGGGGGCGCGTACCCTCCTATACTATGGCTACACCTTC CASSPQGARTLLYYGYTF